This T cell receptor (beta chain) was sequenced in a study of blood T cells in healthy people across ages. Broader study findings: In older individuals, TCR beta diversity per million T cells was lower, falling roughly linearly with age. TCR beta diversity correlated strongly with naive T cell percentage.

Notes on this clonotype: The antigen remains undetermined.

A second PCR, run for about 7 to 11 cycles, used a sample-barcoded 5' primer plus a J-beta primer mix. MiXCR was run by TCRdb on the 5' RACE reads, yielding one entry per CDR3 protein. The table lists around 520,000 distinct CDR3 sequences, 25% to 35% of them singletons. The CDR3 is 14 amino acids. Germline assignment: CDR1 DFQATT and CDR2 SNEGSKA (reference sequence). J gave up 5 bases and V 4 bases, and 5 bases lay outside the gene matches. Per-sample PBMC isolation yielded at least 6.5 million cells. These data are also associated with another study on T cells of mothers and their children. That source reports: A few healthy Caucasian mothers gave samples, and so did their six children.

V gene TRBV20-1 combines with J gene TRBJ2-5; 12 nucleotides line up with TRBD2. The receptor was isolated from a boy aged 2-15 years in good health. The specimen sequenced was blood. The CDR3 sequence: CSATLAGGPETQYF. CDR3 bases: TGCAGTGCTACCCTAGCGGGGGGGCCTGAGACCCAGTACTTC.